Each of the 20 T cell receptor beta chains below was sequenced from the same sample in a study. TCRdb recomputed calls from the 5' RACE reads with MiXCR, one row per CDR3 protein. The sample carries tens of thousands of distinct CDR3 sequences, around 26% recorded once. The sequenced material came from naive CD4+ T cells sorted from blood. Subset of the sample: naive CD4+ T cells, CD4+CD45RA+CD25-. The source is a female donor with breast cancer.

Worth noting for this clonotype: Its ends do not fully match the called genes, so a read error is possible. The V gene is TRBV3-1, the J gene TRBJ2-1; 13 bases are shared with TRBD2. CDR3 size: 15 residues. The germline CDR1 and CDR2 sequences are LGHDT and YNNKEL (reference sequence). CDR3 sequence: CASRSGLAGLNEQSF. For the CDR3, the DNA is TGTGCCAGCAGGTCGGGACTAGCGGGATTAAATGAGCAGTCCTTC.

This clonotype turned up a few times. J is TRBJ2-2 and V is TRBV4-1; D might be TRBD1 or TRBD2, each matching 7 bases. This CDR3 is built from 15 residues. Trimming stripped 4 bases from V and 6 bases from J, with 15 bases between. CDR1 and CDR2 from the germline V gene are MGHRA and YSYEKL. The CDR3 reads CASSPSPGGAGELFF. The CDR3 DNA sequence: TGCGCCAGCAGCCCTTCTCCAGGGGGGGCCGGGGAGCTGTTTTTT.

V is TRBV12-3 or TRBV12-4 and J is TRBJ1-5; D is perhaps TRBD1 (5 bases). The CDR3 has 13 residues. Trimming removed 4 bases from V and 1 base from J, with 5 bases in between. CDR3 sequence: CASSWGSNQPQHF. CDR3 nucleotides: TGTGCCAGCAGTTGGGGGAGCAATCAGCCCCAGCATTTT.

The chain combines TRBV6-5 with TRBJ2-6; D gene uncertain. CDR1 is MNHEY and CDR2 is SVGAGI in the germline V gene. The germline V and J ends were trimmed by 6 bases and 0 bases, with 12 bases remaining between them. CDR3 size: 16 residues. The chain's CDR3 is CASRTDISSGANVLTF. The CDR3 nucleotides read TGTGCCAGCAGAACAGATATTAGCTCTGGGGCCAACGTCCTGACTTTC.

This clonotype was detected a few times. For the CDR3, the DNA is TGTGCCAGCAGCCGAGGGGGAACTGAAGCTTTCTTT. Protein product: CASSRGGTEAFF. The chain combines TRBV7-9 with TRBJ1-1, with D maybe TRBD1 (6 bases). The V gene lost 5 bases and the J gene lost 5 bases, with 9 bases spanning the gap. Germline V lookup: CDR1 SEHNR, CDR2 FQNEAQ (reference sequence). The CDR3 is made up of 12 amino acids.

Note on this clonotype: The junction shows a germline mismatch at one end, possibly a read error. The chain links TRBV27 to TRBJ2-1; D gene unclear. The germline V gene has CDR1 MNHEY and CDR2 SMNVEV (reference sequence). The length of the CDR3 is 13 residues. This CDR3 is CASSLYINNKQFF. CDR3 sequence (DNA): TGTGCCAGCAGTTTATATATCAACAATAAGCAGTTCTTC.

This chain uses TRBV6-5 with TRBJ2-3; D gene uncertain. V was pared by 5 bases and J by 8 bases, with 11 bases between. In germline, CDR1 is MNHEY, CDR2 SVGAGI. This CDR3 is 12 amino acids long. Here the CDR3 reads CASSRPESTQYF. CDR3 DNA: TGTGCCAGCAGTCGACCGGAGAGTACGCAGTATTTT.

This clonotype is medium-sized. The rearrangement links TRBV3-1 to TRBJ1-1; 7 nucleotides match TRBD1. This CDR3 has 15 residues. The V and J ends lost 4 bases and 5 bases, in that order; junction bases with no gene match: 10. The germline gives CDR1 LGHDT, CDR2 YNNKEL (reference sequence). Here the CDR3 reads CASSRKYRGGTEAFF. For the CDR3, the DNA is TGTGCCAGCAGCCGAAAATACAGGGGAGGGACTGAAGCTTTCTTT.

The V and J genes are TRBV9 and TRBJ2-3; D not resolved. V gave up 0 bases and J gave up 2 bases, with 13 bases separating them. This CDR3 comprises 16 residues. CDR1 and CDR2 from the germline V gene are SGDLS and YYNGEE. CDR3 loop: CASSVVGTYATDTQYF. CDR3 DNA: TGTGCCAGCAGCGTAGTGGGCACTTACGCCACAGATACGCAGTATTTT.

The V call is TRBV5-6, the J call TRBJ2-5, with 8 bases fitting TRBD2. The germline V gene encodes CDR1 SGHDT and CDR2 YYEEEE. V shed 7 bases, J shed 4 bases, and the junction held 3 bases outside the gene matches. This CDR3 has 12 amino acids. The CDR3 reads CASGGGRETQYF. The CDR3 DNA follows: TGTGCCAGCGGCGGGGGGAGAGAGACCCAGTACTTC. Combining the CDR3 with reference TRBV5-6 and TRBJ2-5 gives the whole variable domain DAGVTQSPTHLIKTRGQQVTLRCSPKSGHDTVSWYQQALGQGPQFIFQYYEEEERQRGNFPDRFSGHQFPNYSSELNVNALLLGDSALYLCASGGGRETQYFGPGTRLLVL.

This clonotype has more than one count but fewer than ten. The chain links TRBV2 to TRBJ2-3; D remains unclear. With 4 bases removed from V and 6 bases from J, the gap between germline ends came to 2 bases. The CDR3 consists of 10 residues. Looked up from germline, CDR1 is SNHLY and CDR2 is FYNNEI. In DNA form, the CDR3 reads TGTGCCAGCAGTGGGGATACGCAGTATTTT. Translated: CASSGDTQYF.

The J gene is TRBJ1-2, the V gene TRBV7-2; D is unresolved. The ends were cut back, 1 base at V and 5 bases at J, with 5 bases in the middle. Germline loops: CDR1 SGHTA, CDR2 FQGNSA. This CDR3 is 12 amino acids long. CDR3 nucleotide sequence: TGTGCCAGCAGCTTAGGGTTTTATGGCTACACCTTC. It specifies CASSLGFYGYTF.

This clonotype was seen a few times. The chain employs TRBV3-1 and TRBJ1-1; D is unclear. The length of the CDR3 is 12 residues. Looked up from germline, CDR1 is LGHDT and CDR2 is YNNKEL (reference sequence). V dropped 4 bases and J dropped 5 bases, with 8 bases sitting between them. The CDR3 loop is CASSRRATEAFF. CDR3 sequence (DNA): TGTGCCAGCAGCCGTAGGGCTACTGAAGCTTTCTTT.

The chain is built from TRBV10-3 and TRBJ2-5; a possible D gene is TRBD2 (5 bases). V was shortened by 2 bases and J by 2 bases, with 9 bases between the two germline ends. The length of the CDR3 is 14 residues. CDR1 is ENHRY, CDR2 SYGVKD, per germline. CDR3 coding DNA: TGTGCCATCAGTGAGCGTAGCGCGCAAGAGACCCAGTACTTC. Amino acids: CAISERSAQETQYF.

V and J are TRBV7-6 and TRBJ1-3, with D possibly TRBD1 on 5 matching bases. V was trimmed by 1 base and J by 0 bases, leaving 10 bases between them. This CDR3 region has 16 residues. The germline CDR1 and CDR2 sequences are SGHVS and FNYEAQ. In DNA form, the CDR3 reads TGTGCCAGCAGCTTAGAGCTTGGGACCTCTGGAAACACCATATATTTT. This encodes CASSLELGTSGNTIYF.

This clonotype was counted ten times or more. The chain has TRBV7-3 and TRBJ2-3; tentative D call: TRBD1 (6 bases). CDR1 and CDR2 from the germline V gene are SGHTA and FQGTGA. The CDR3 loop spans 14 amino acids. The V end lost 4 bases, the J end lost 6 bases, and 14 bases lay between the germline ends. Here the CDR3 DNA reads TGTGCCAGCAGCTACCAACAGGGTAGGGATACGCAGTATTTT. Its translation is CASSYQQGRDTQYF.

There are a few counts of this clonotype. The chain links TRBV10-3 to TRBJ1-5; 9 positions agree with TRBD1. Germline values: CDR1 ENHRY, CDR2 SYGVKD. V was clipped by 3 bases and J by 5 bases; unmatched bases: 5. The CDR3 runs to 15 residues. The CDR3 DNA reads TGTGCCATCAGTGAAGACAGGGGGTTGTATCAGCCCCAGCATTTT. Its translation: CAISEDRGLYQPQHF.

This clonotype was counted only a few times. The chain links TRBV5-1 to TRBJ2-1; 7 bases map to TRBD2. This CDR3 spans 16 amino acids. Germline V gene lookup returns CDR1 SGHRS and CDR2 YFSETQ. After removal of 1 base from V and 5 bases from J, the junction contained 9 bases not matched to a gene. CDR3 in DNA: TGCGCCAGCAGCTTGAGTAGGCTAGCGGAGGACAATGAGCAGTTCTTC. Translated, it gives CASSLSRLAEDNEQFF.

This clonotype was found a few times. The chain uses TRBV6-1 and TRBJ2-3, with D possibly TRBD2 on 6 matching bases. The V end lost 4 bases, the J end lost 7 bases, and 18 bases lay between the germline ends. The CDR3 has 15 residues. Germline lookup yields CDR1 MNHNS and CDR2 SASEGT. The CDR3 protein is CASSAPAGSGNTQYF. CDR3 nucleotides: TGTGCCAGCAGTGCCCCCGCCGGGAGTGGGAATACGCAGTATTTT.

The sample holds many counts of this clonotype. V gene TRBV20-1 combines with J gene TRBJ2-1, with D possibly being TRBD2 (6 bases). Trimming left V 3 bases short and J 10 bases short, with 19 bases between. Germline V gene sequence: CDR1 DFQATT, CDR2 SNEGSKA (reference sequence). CDR3 length: 14 amino acids. The CDR3 bases are TGCAGTGCTAGCTACAGGACTACCCTAGGCGAGCAGTTCTTC. It yields the protein CSASYRTTLGEQFF.